This section outlines one T cell receptor beta chain sequence together with its context. Original data processing: Amplified reference gene primers provided the basis for estimating nucleated cell counts. The assay was immunoSEQ multiplex PCR, and TCRdb's table has in-frame clones only and misses some. V, J and clone size are taken as reported in that table, and D and trimming were inferred from the DNA itself. The repertoire holds more than 200,000 clones, around nine tenths seen once, with over 5% in the top ten. This specimen belongs to a study of blood T cell repertoires in COVID-19. The CDR3 sequence is 16 residues long. Germline V gene data show CDR1 as SGHTA and CDR2 as FQGTGA. V dropped 5 bases and J dropped 8 bases, with 22 bases sitting between them.

J is TRBJ2-1 and V is TRBV7-3; D may be TRBD2 (6 bases). The TCR was taken from an older woman with COVID-19, enrolled during active disease. Sequenced sample: peripheral blood. CDR3 in amino acids: CASSQYLVGEAYEQFF. The CDR3 DNA sequence: TGTGCCAGCAGCCAATACCTAGTGGGGGAGGCGTATGAGCAGTTCTTC.